Sequencing of this TCR beta chain was carried out in a study of HIV-infected patients and healthy controls. This clonotype was recorded at least ten times. TCRdb re-called the 5' RACE reads with MiXCR, one entry per CDR3 protein. Among more than 15,000 distinct CDR3 sequences listed, less than 20% were seen once. The germline gives CDR1 DFQATT, CDR2 SNEGSKA (reference sequence). Trimming took 0 bases from V and 4 from J, leaving 10 bases between them. The length of the CDR3 is 14 residues. The chain has TRBV20-1 and TRBJ1-5; no clear D gene. The sample comprised CD8+ T cells from blood. The clonotype comes from a human donor in good health. CDR3 nucleotide sequence: TGCAGTGCTAGAGATGGCAGCCAAAATCAGCCCCAGCATTTT. As protein: CSARDGSQNQPQHF.